This entry lists 18 T cell receptor beta chains sequenced from one sample in a study of shared clonotypes between healthy human individuals. TCRdb's table, derived via immunoSEQ multiplex PCR, lists solely in-frame clones and lacks some. The sample holds about 500,000 clones, 60% to 80% seen once. The sequenced material came from PBMCs. The origin of the receptors is a woman aged 40 to 50 in good health. Some clones in this sample may be carry-over from other donors' samples.

To note about this clone: Other nucleotide sequences from this sample produce the same CDR3. The rearrangement uses TRBV5-1 and TRBJ1-2; 7 bases align to TRBD1. The CDR3 runs to 14 residues. V was clipped by 3 bases and J by 2 bases; unmatched bases: 4. Per the germline V gene, CDR1 is SGHRS and CDR2 is YFSETQ. Here the CDR3 reads CASSSGQPNYGYTF. CDR3 sequence (DNA): TGCGCCAGCAGCTCGGGACAGCCAAACTATGGCTACACCTTC.

This clone was detected many times. The chain couples TRBV7-2 to TRBJ2-1; D unclear. This CDR3 region has 15 residues. Germline CDR1 and CDR2: SGHTA and FQGNSA. V shed 2 bases and J shed 0 bases, with 8 bases lying between them. In nucleotides, the CDR3 is TGTGCCAGCAGCTTAAATACGGGCTCCTACAATGAGCAGTTCTTC. Protein product: CASSLNTGSYNEQFF.

This clone was recorded a few times. The chain combines TRBV27 with TRBJ2-3; no clear D. V was trimmed by 8 bases and J by 2 bases, leaving 11 bases between them. The V gene's germline CDR1 is MNHEY and CDR2 SMNVEV (reference sequence). The CDR3 length is 13 residues. CDR3 in amino acids: CASRRTPTDTQYF. CDR3 nucleotides: TGTGCCAGCCGACGGACCCCCACAGATACGCAGTATTTT.

This clone was observed many times. The chain employs TRBV11-2 and TRBJ2-5; D perhaps matches TRBD2 (6 bases). V lost 5 bases and J 2 bases, leaving 12 bases between the germline ends. This CDR3 has 14 amino acids. CDR1 is SGHAT, CDR2 FQNNGV, per germline. DNA of the CDR3: TGTGCCAGCAGCCCGACCGGGGGACAAGAGACCCAGTACTTC. The encoded protein is CASSPTGGQETQYF.

A word on this clone: A junction end diverges from the germline sequence, so it may reflect a read error. The chain is built from TRBV7-9 and TRBJ2-3, with 16 bases matching TRBD2. Germline V lookup: CDR1 SEHNR, CDR2 FQNEAQ (reference sequence). This CDR3 region has 17 residues. The CDR3 nucleotides are TGTGCCAGCGGCTTAGGGACTAGCGGGAGGGCCGCAGATACGCAGTATTTT. Protein sequence: CASGLGTSGRAADTQYF.

On this clone itself: A single base separates this from a much larger clone, so it may be a read error. This rearrangement joins TRBV7-9 to TRBJ1-3; 8 bases are a match to TRBD1. The germline V gene has CDR1 SEHNR and CDR2 FQNEAQ (reference sequence). After removal of 5 bases from V and 8 bases from J, the junction contained 8 bases not matched to a gene. The CDR3 has 14 residues. The CDR3 coding sequence is TGTGCCAGCAGCCCGACCGGACAGGGAGACACCATATATTTT. Translating gives CASSPTGQGDTIYF.

The chain uses TRBV7-9 and TRBJ1-2, with TRBD1 as a possible D gene (5 bases). CDR1 is SEHNR, CDR2 FQNEAQ, per germline (reference sequence). Trimming shortened V by 5 bases and J by 6 bases, and 16 bases separated the two germline ends. The CDR3 runs 14 residues. The CDR3 reads CASSDRDEGHGYTF. For the CDR3, the DNA is TGTGCCAGCAGCGACCGGGACGAGGGACATGGCTACACCTTC. Looking up the rest from reference TRBV7-9 and TRBJ1-2 gives the full variable domain: DTGVSQNPRHKITKRGQNVTFRCDPISEHNRLYWYRQTLGQGPEFLTYFQNEAQLEKSRLLSDRFSAERPKGSFSTLEIQRTEQGDSAMYLCASSDRDEGHGYTFGSGTRLTVV.

The chain links TRBV30 to TRBJ1-4, with 9 bases lining up with TRBD1. Unmatched junction bases numbered 7, after V lost 7 bases and J lost 7 bases. Germline V gene lookup returns CDR1 GTSNPN and CDR2 SVGIG (reference sequence). This CDR3 contains 13 residues. The CDR3 DNA reads TGTGCCTCGGGACAGGGCGGTTTTGAAAAACTGTTTTTT. Its protein is CASGQGGFEKLFF.

With respect to this clone: A much larger clone differs from this one at a single base, so this may be a read error. The genes are TRBV28 and TRBJ2-5, with D possibly TRBD1 on 5 matching bases. CDR1 is MDHEN, CDR2 SYDVKM, per germline. The length of the CDR3 is 14 residues. The chain's CDR3 is CDSSFQGRQETQYF. The CDR3 bases are TGTGACAGCAGTTTCCAGGGTCGTCAAGAGACCCAGTACTTC. Looking up the rest from reference TRBV28 and TRBJ2-5 gives the full variable domain: DVKVTQSSRYLVKRTGEKVFLECVQDMDHENMFWYRQDPGLGLRLIYFSYDVKMKEKGDIPEGYSVSREKKERFSLILESASTNQTSMYLCDSSFQGRQETQYFGPGTRLLVL.

Note on this clone: A read error is the likely source, as a far larger clone sits one nucleotide away. The J gene is TRBJ1-5, the V gene TRBV30; no clear D. CDR1 is GTSNPN and CDR2 is SVGIG in the germline V gene (reference sequence). V lost 5 bases, J lost 5 bases, and 13 bases lay in between. The CDR3 is 13 amino acids. This CDR3 reads CAWSGGDDQPQHF. CDR3 DNA sequence: TGTGCCTGGTCGGGCGGGGATGATCAGCCCCAGCATTTT.

The chain recombines TRBV9 with TRBJ1-1; maybe TRBD1 (5 bases). Trimming shortened V by 3 bases and J by 4 bases, and 10 bases separated the two germline ends. Germline V CDR1 and CDR2: SGDLS, YYNGEE. The CDR3 is 13 residues long. The CDR3 DNA is TGTGCCAGCAGCGGGGACTGGGGCACTGAAGCTTTCTTT. Its protein product is CASSGDWGTEAFF.

This clone was recorded only once. This rearrangement joins TRBV7-2 to TRBJ2-5; 7 nucleotides align to TRBD1. The germline CDR1 and CDR2 sequences are SGHTA and FQGNSA. This CDR3 is 13 amino acids long. V shed 6 bases, J shed 5 bases, and the junction held 6 bases outside the gene matches. CDR3 bases: TGTGCCAGCAGGTTAAACAGGGGCGAGACCCAGTACTTC. Translated, it gives CASRLNRGETQYF.

This chain links TRBV19 with TRBJ1-5; D not certain. The CDR3 covers 15 residues. Germline CDR1 is LNHDA and CDR2 is SQIVND (reference sequence). The V end lost 7 bases, the J end lost 0 bases, and 13 bases lay between the germline ends. The CDR3 coding sequence is TGTGCCAGTAATATGAACACGGATAGCAATCAGCCCCAGCATTTT. Protein sequence: CASNMNTDSNQPQHF.

The V and J genes are TRBV28 and TRBJ1-5, with D possibly matching TRBD1 (5 bases). The germline gives CDR1 MDHEN, CDR2 SYDVKM. The length of the CDR3 is 13 residues. Trimming cost V 6 bases and J 4 bases, with 10 bases left between them. CDR3 region: CASSRDPNQPQHF. The CDR3 bases are TGTGCCAGCAGCAGGGACCCGAATCAGCCCCAGCATTTT.

This chain connects TRBV30 to TRBJ1-6; D call uncertain. Germline-derived CDR1 and CDR2 are GTSNPN and SVGIG (reference sequence). The ends were cut back, 0 bases at V and 6 bases at J, with 9 bases in the middle. This CDR3 has 14 residues. CDR3 coding DNA: TGTGCCTGGAGTGTCGAACGGAGTAATTCACCCCTCCACTTT. Its translation: CAWSVERSNSPLHF.

The chain employs TRBV11-2 and TRBJ1-1, with D tentatively TRBD1 (5 bases). Germline loops: CDR1 SGHAT, CDR2 FQNNGV. V gave up 0 bases and J gave up 5 bases, with 13 bases separating them. CDR3 size: 15 residues. CDR3 DNA: TGTGCCAGCAGCTTAGAGGGGACTGGAGGGACTGAAGCTTTCTTT. Amino acid sequence: CASSLEGTGGTEAFF.

The CDR3 region is CSVEAGSQTEAFF. CDR3 sequence (DNA): TGCAGCGTTGAGGCAGGATCGCAGACTGAAGCTTTCTTT. The chain combines TRBV29-1 with TRBJ1-1; D is uncertain. Trimming took 3 bases from V and 5 from J, leaving 13 bases between them. Germline V gene data show CDR1 as SQVTM and CDR2 as ANQGSEA. The CDR3 contains 13 residues.

This clone was picked up one time. The chain has TRBV28 and TRBJ1-1; possible D gene TRBD1, 5 bases. V lost 0 bases to trimming and J lost 11 bases, with 10 bases between them. CDR1 is MDHEN, CDR2 SYDVKM, per germline. There are 12 residues in the CDR3. CDR3 sequence reads: CASSLWGRVAFF. CDR3 nucleotides: TGTGCCAGCAGTTTATGGGGCAGGGTGGCTTTCTTT.